This T cell receptor beta chain is drawn from a study of shared clonotypes between healthy human individuals (dated by TCRdb to 2018 to 2020). Background for the entire study: A couple of women and a few men aged 18 to 49 years were included in the cohort. For each donor, CD4 naive and CD4 memory were each given three plates, CD8 naive was given two plates, and CD8 memory was given one plate. The study deeply sequenced blood TCR repertoires of about 5 healthy adults to estimate repertoire size and the extent of clonotype sharing between individuals. Different laboratories and diverse techniques were used to prepare libraries and sequence TCR repertoires, to increase sequencing depth and limit assay-specific biases. Per donor, leukapheresis produced somewhere between about 0.85 and 8.9 billion PBMCs.

Germline trimming amounts to 4 bases on V and 6 bases on J, with 11 as the count of junction bases outside the gene matches. From the germline V gene, CDR1 is SGHRS and CDR2 is YFSETQ. Including the terminal cysteine and phenylalanine, the CDR3 comprises 15 residues. Only the CDR3 portion is preserved as DNA: 45 bases, with reading frame beginning at the first base. In this sample, this clone turned up a few times. Its antigen remains unidentified. Base qualities are not provided; no much larger clone lies one nucleotide away. Overall study results and their limits: Based on pairwise subsampling, the degree of clonotype sharing among donors was expected to be affected by sequencing depth. About 4.5% of naive CD4, 3.5% of naive CD8, 2.3% of memory CD4, and 0.4% of memory CD8 clonotypes were shared across four donors. Naive subsets generally had larger estimated clonotype richness than memory subsets. Sampling was restricted to blood, and TCR repertoires in tissues likely differ from the TCR repertoires found in blood. Higher generation probabilities were observed for clonotypes shared by all four sorted-subset donors than for non-shared clonotypes. Incomplete sequencing was indicated by rarefaction of sorted-subset datasets, despite the large sequencing depth. Because the study included a small number of donors, the genetic and exposure-history diversity represented was limited.

Healthy HIV-negative adults with no recently reported acute infections or vaccinations were included as donors. Only Caucasian adults living in Nashville, Tennessee, USA were represented among the donors. CD4+ T cells were enriched through magnetic negative selection, after which naive cells were positively selected on CD45RA and the remaining negative fraction served as the memory subset. After blood collection by leukapheresis, PBMCs were isolated using Ficoll-Histopaque density gradient centrifugation and then cryopreserved in the vapor phase of liquid nitrogen. Analytical flow cytometry was used to check the purity and quantity of each magnetically sorted T cell population. Each sorted fraction had its genomic DNA isolated and then quantified by UV absorbance on a Nanodrop 2000c. TCR CDR3 regions were amplified from genomic DNA by multiplex PCR using the deep immunoSEQ assay. Extracted genomic DNA from each cell subset was distributed evenly across all wells of several immunoSEQ 96-well plates, and each plate was treated as a replicate. For sorted subsets, roughly 200 ng genomic DNA, equal to 30,000 to 35,000 T cell genomes, was loaded into each replicate PCR. Purified libraries were quantified with a Qubit 3.0 fluorometer, sized on a Bioanalyzer 2100, and re-quantified with the KAPA Library Quantification kit. Every immunoSEQ 96-well plate was sequenced on a separate single-read 150-cycle Illumina NextSeq 550 flow cell. In the authors' own workflow: Because only junctional sequences without quality scores were contained in the immunoSEQ output, filtering matching that applied to full-length reads could not be performed. Sequences were annotated with PyIR, a Python wrapper for IgBLAST v1.9, using IMGT germline references to assign V/J genes and CDR3. Any read was removed if the V/J assignment was weak (E-value above 1e-6), the CDR3 was missing, or the read contained stop codons, out-of-frame junctions, or ambiguous translated residues. V3J clonotypes were defined as sequences sharing an identical inferred V gene, J gene, and CDR3 amino acid sequence. Percentage overlap between repertoires was computed as shared unique clonotypes divided by the size of the smaller repertoire. Three approaches were used to assess repertoire richness: RTK rarefaction, the Chao1 estimator, and Recon v2.1 estimates of unobserved clonotypes. Generation probabilities were computed with OLGA for all TCRbeta clonotypes obtained by the gDNA method from several donors. The clones in this table, taken by TCRdb from immuneACCESS, are in-frame only. Not every clone is retained; where verified, under half of the shortfall comes from an unresolved V gene, and the cause of the rest is unknown. V and J calls and clone size are as listed in that table; D and trimming were resolved from the DNA. The sample data list under 1,100,000 clones, and 65% to 75% of these were observed just once. Together, the top ten hold over 1.3% of the sample.

What was sequenced was memory CD4+ T cells sorted from blood. The sample's cell subset or site label, in plain terms: CD45RA-negative fraction. The rearranged chain carries TRBV5-1 and TRBJ1-1, and TRBD1 matches 8 of the central bases. The sequence derives from a man aged 18 to 29 in good health. The CDR3 reads as follows: CASSGQGVGRAEAFF. The nucleotide sequence reads TGCGCCAGCAGCGGACAGGGCGTCGGGCGAGCTGAAGCTTTCTTT.